This T cell receptor (beta chain) was recorded in a study of early T cells in non-severe SARS-CoV-2 infection. Individual cDNA molecules were tagged with unique molecular identifiers. TCRdb called the 5' RACE reads again in MiXCR, with one record for every CDR3 protein. The table has under 70,000 distinct CDR3 sequences, around 5.2% seen once. The CDR3 runs 12 residues. Germline CDR1 is SNHLY and CDR2 is FYNNEI. Trimming stripped 7 bases from V and 4 bases from J, with 11 bases between. Points on this clonotype: Its antigen remains unidentified.

Regarding the study as a whole: Matching against VDJdb likely underestimated virus-specific expansions, favoring anti-spike CD8.

This sequence joins TRBV2 and TRBJ2-7; maybe TRBD1 (6 bases). This clonotype originated in an adult who was a healthcare worker with PCR-confirmed SARS-CoV-2 infection or an uninfected control (not recorded which). What was sequenced was whole blood. CDR3 DNA sequence: TGTGCCAGCAATTTACAGGGTTACGAGCAGTACTTC. Translating it yields CASNLQGYEQYF.